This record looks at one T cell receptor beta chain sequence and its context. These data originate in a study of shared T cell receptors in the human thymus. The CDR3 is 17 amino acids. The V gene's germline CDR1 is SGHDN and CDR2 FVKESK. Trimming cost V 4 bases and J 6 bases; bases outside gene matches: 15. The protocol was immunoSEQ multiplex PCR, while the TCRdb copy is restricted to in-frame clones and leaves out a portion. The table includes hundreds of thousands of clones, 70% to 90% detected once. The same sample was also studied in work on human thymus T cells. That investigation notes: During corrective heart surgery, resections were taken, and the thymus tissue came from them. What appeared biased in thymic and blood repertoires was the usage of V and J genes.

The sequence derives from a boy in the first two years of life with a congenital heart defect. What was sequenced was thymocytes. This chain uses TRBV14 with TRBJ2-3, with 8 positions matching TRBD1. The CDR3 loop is CASSPGTGTSENDTQYF. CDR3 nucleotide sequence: TGTGCCAGCAGCCCCGGGACAGGCACTAGTGAGAATGATACGCAGTATTTT.